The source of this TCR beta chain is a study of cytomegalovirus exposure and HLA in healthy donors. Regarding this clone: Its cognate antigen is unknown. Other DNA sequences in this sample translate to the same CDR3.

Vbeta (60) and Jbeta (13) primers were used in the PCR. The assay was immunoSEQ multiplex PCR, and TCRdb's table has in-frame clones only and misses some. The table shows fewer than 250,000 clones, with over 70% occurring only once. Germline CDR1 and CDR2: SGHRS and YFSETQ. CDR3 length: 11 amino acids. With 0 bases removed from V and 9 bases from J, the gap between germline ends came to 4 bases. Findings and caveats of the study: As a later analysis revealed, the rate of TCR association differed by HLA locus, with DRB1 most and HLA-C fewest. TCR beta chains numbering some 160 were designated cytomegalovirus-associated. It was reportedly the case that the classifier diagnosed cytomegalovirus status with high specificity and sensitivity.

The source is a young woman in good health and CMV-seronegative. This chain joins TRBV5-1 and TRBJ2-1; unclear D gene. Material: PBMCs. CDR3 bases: TGCGCCAGCAGCTTGGCGGGTGAGCAGTTCTTC. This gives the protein CASSLAGEQFF.